Listed below are T cell receptor beta chains from one sample, sequenced in a study of long-term antiretroviral therapy in people with HIV. The protocol was immunoSEQ multiplex PCR, while the TCRdb copy is restricted to in-frame clones and leaves out a portion. Counted here are under 30,000 clones, 70% to 85% occurring once; the ten biggest clones make up over 8.5%. The specimen was unsorted PBMCs, collected 0.8 years before starting antiretroviral therapy. These TCRs come from a man between 18 and 29 years old with HIV. Each CDR3 is given without its conserved first and last residue. D genes are given only for firm matches.

.	TRBV30	AWGGNTIY
.	TRBV11-3	ASSPRAEYNEQF
.	TRBV11-1	ASSSRFRGGADTQY
.	TRBV6-4	ASSERPRERAF
.	TRBV4-1	ASSQGRAGNSYGYT
TRBD2	TRBV29-1	SAQSRPTSGSPPWDTGELF
.	TRBV7-3	ASSLKSGGASHEKLF
.	TRBV7-8	ASSASGGTGELF
.	TRBV10-1	ASTWVAVARAYEQY
TRBD1	TRBV13	ASSSTHRGMAKNIQY
TRBD1	TRBV28	ASIRQGNSGNTIY
TRBD1	TRBV7-3	ASSYLQGTGELF
.	TRBV7-2	ASSLSRSSYNEQF
.	TRBV4-3	ASSQDWGNSGNTIY
TRBD2	TRBV6-1	ASSAAIAGFSGANVLT
.	TRBV4-3	ASSQGVTDTQY
.	TRBV7-9	ASSSTGRSGANVLT
TRBD1	TRBV7-2	ASSLGQGANYGYT
.	TRBV9	ASSPGNSYNEQF
.	TRBV5-1	ASSLSPGKEGEQY
TRBD2	TRBV2	ASSEDGGGTDTQY
TRBD2	TRBV4-3	ASSQAGGPDEQF
.	TRBV29-1	SVASLGYTEAF
TRBD1	TRBV10-3	AIKDHRTGTATDTQY
.	TRBV2	ASTGHSYEQY
.	TRBV2	ASKSQATVGEQY
.	TRBV19	ASSMASGFYEQY
.	TRBV5-5	ASSLGQGLFYEQY
.	TRBV11-2	ASRAGEYNEQF
TRBD1	TRBV5-1	ASSLGLGRGQETQY
.	TRBV18	ASSPRDEGDVQY
TRBD1	TRBV4-3	ASSQSQGRAEAF
.	TRBV4-1	ASSQAGQQETQY
TRBD1	TRBV5-6	ASSQPTGVYTGELF
TRBD1	TRBV30	AWDTGGFPYSNQPQH
.	TRBV19	ASTPPGPNYNEQF
.	TRBV29-1	SAEVDAGYNEQF
.	TRBV7-8	ASSLTIRNEQF
.	TRBV7-2	ASSWGGRTNEKLF
.	TRBV7-8	ASSFGDHNSPLH
.	TRBV5-5	ASSLSSSYNEQF
.	TRBV12-2	ASRCSETANTGELF
TRBD1	TRBV29-1	SVSQGFDNQPQH
TRBD2	TRBV28	ASSVAGTNTGELF
.	TRBV6-4	ASSDRFAGTETQY
TRBD1	TRBV6-5	ASSRGGQGAWEQY
.	TRBV27	ASSLSWTLIDGYT
TRBD1	TRBV30	AWTPPDRGQYTEAF
TRBD1	TRBV10-3	ATSQPGQGVVGTDTQY
TRBD1	TRBV5-5	ASSLASDRDEKLF
.	TRBV5-5	ASSLTGYGNQPQH